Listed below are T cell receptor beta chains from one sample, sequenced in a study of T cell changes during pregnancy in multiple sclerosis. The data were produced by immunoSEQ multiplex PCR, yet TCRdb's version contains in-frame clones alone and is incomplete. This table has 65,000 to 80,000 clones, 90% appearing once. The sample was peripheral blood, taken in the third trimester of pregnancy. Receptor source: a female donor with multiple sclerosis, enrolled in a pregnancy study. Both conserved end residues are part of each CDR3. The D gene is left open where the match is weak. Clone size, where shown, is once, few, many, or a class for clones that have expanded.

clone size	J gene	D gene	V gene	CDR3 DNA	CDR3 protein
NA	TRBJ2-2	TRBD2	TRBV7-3	TGTGCCAGCAGCCCGACGGCGGGGGGGCCCTTCGGGGAGCTGTTTTTT	CASSPTAGGPFGELFF
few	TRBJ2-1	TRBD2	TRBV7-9	TGTGCCAGCAGTTCCGAGGGCGGGAGCATTGCCTATGAGCAGTTCTTC	CASSSEGGSIAYEQFF
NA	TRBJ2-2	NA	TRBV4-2	TGTGCCAGCAGCCAAGCAGCAAGCCGCCTTCGCGGCACCGGGGAGCTGTTTTTT	CASSQAASRLRGTGELFF
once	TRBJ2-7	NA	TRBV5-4	TGTGCCAGCAGTCTGATAACAGGGTCTTTTTACGAGCAGTACTTC	CASSLITGSFYEQYF
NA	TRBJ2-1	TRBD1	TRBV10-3	TGTGCCGGGGGGAGGACAGGGGGCAATGAGCAGTTCTTC	CAGGRTGGNEQFF
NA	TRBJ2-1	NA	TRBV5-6	TGTGCCAGCACCATTGGTGACTCCTTCAATGAGCAGTTCTTC	CASTIGDSFNEQFF
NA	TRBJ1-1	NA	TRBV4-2	TGTGCCAGCAGCCAAGATCGAACTAGGGACTTTGAAGCTTTCTTT	CASSQDRTRDFEAFF
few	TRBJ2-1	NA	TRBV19	TGTGCCAGTACCGAGCGGAGCTCCTACAATGAGCAGTTCTTC	CASTERSSYNEQFF
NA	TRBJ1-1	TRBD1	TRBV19	TGTGCCAGTAGTACCCCGGGACAGGAGTCGGCGGACACTGAAGCTTTCTTT	CASSTPGQESADTEAFF
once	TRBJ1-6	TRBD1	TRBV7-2	TGTGCCAGCAGCTTAGGGGTCAGGGGGCCTAGCTCCTATAATTCACCCCTCCACTTT	CASSLGVRGPSSYNSPLHF
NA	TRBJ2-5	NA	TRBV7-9	TGTGCCAGCAGCTTGGTAGCCAGCTTAGAGACCCAGTACTTC	CASSLVASLETQYF
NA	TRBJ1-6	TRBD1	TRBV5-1	TGCGCCAGCAGCTCCGGGACAGGGGTTCTATCACCCCTCCACTTT	CASSSGTGVLSPLHF
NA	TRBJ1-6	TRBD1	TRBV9	TGTGCCAGCAGCCGGGGACAGGGAAGTTCACCCCTCCACTTT	CASSRGQGSSPLHF
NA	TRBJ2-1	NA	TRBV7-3	TGTGCCAGCAGCTTTATGAATGAGCAGTTCTTC	CASSFMNEQFF
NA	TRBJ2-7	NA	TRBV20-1	TGCAGTGCTAGTCCCGGCTACGAGCAGTACTTC	CSASPGYEQYF
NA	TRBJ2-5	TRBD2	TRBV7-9	TGTGCCAGCCGAGACTCGAGCGGGAGGGCAGAGACCCAGTACTTC	CASRDSSGRAETQYF
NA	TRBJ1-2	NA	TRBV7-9	TGTGCCAGCAGCTTAATATCTCACTATGGCTACACCTTC	CASSLISHYGYTF
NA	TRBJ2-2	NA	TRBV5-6	TGTGCCAGCAGCTTTGGGGCAGGCGGGGAGCTGTTTTTT	CASSFGAGGELFF
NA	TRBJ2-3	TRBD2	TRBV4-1	TGCGCCAGCAGCCAAGACAGAGCGGGGTCCACAGATACGCAGTATTTT	CASSQDRAGSTDTQYF
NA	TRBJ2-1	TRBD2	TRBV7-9	TGTGCCAGCAGCGCCCAGACTAGCGGGGGGGCGGGTGAGCAGTTCTTC	CASSAQTSGGAGEQFF
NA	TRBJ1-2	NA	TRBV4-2	TGTGCCAGCAGCCAATCCCTTTTTGCAAGGAGCTTC	CASSQSLFARSF
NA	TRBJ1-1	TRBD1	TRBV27	TGTGCCAGCAGTTCCCCCGGACAGGGCCCCTTGGACACTGAAGCTTTCTTT	CASSSPGQGPLDTEAFF
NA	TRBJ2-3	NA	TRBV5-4	TGTGCCAGCAGCTTGGGGGCAGGGGGGAGCACAGATACGCAGTATTTT	CASSLGAGGSTDTQYF
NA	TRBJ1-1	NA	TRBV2	TGTGCCAGCAGCCAATCCACTGAAGCTTTCTTT	CASSQSTEAFF
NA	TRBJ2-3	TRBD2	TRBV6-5	TGTGCCAGCAGTTTGGGACTAGCGGACAGCACAGATACGCAGTATTTT	CASSLGLADSTDTQYF
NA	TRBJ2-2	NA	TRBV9	TGTGCCAGCAGCGTAGCTCCAGCGGGGAACACCGGGGAGCTGTTTTTT	CASSVAPAGNTGELFF
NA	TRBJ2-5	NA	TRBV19	TGTGCCAGTAAGGACAGAGGGCAACAAGAGACCCAGTACTTC	CASKDRGQQETQYF
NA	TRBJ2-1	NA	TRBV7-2	TGTGCCAGCAGCTTATCGACTCGGGATGAGCAGTTCTTC	CASSLSTRDEQFF
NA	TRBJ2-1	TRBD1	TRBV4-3	TGCGCCAGCAGCCCGCTGCTGCGACAGGGGTCCGATGAGCAGTTCTTC	CASSPLLRQGSDEQFF
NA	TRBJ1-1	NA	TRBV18	TGTGCCAGCTCACCTCTCCGAGGGGGGGAAACTGAAGCTTTCTTT	CASSPLRGGETEAFF
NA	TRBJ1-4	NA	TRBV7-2	TGTGCCAGCAGCTTAGTCGGGCAGGGTAATGAAAAACTGTTTTTT	CASSLVGQGNEKLFF
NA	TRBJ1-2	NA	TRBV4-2	TGTGCCAGCAGCCGTTCCCGCCTAGCTAACTATGGCTACACCTTC	CASSRSRLANYGYTF
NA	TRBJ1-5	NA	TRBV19	TGTGCCAGTAGTACAAAGGGCAGGGGCAATCAGCCCCAGCATTTT	CASSTKGRGNQPQHF
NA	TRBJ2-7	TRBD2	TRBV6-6	TGTGCCAGCACCATCTCTAGCGGGAGTTCGTACGAGCAGTACTTC	CASTISSGSSYEQYF
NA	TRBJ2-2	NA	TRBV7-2	TGTGCCAGCAGCGTCCCTAGCGCCGGGGAGCTGTTTTTT	CASSVPSAGELFF
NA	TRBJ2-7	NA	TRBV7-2	TGTGCCAGCAGCCCCTCTAGCAGCTACGAGCAGTACTTC	CASSPSSSYEQYF
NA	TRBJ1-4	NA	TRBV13	TGTGCCAGCAGCTTAAAAGCCGCTGGAGGGGAAAAACTGTTTTTT	CASSLKAAGGEKLFF
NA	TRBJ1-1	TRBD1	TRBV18	TGTGCCAGCTCACCCCCGACAGGCCAGGGGGGTGAAGCTTTCTTT	CASSPPTGQGGEAFF
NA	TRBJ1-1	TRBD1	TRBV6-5	TGTGCCAGCAGCCTACAGGGGTTAGCTTTCTTT	CASSLQGLAFF
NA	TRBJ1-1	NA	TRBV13	TGTGCCAGCAGCTCCCAACCCCGACAGGAACTCATGAACACTGAAGCTTTCTTT	CASSSQPRQELMNTEAFF
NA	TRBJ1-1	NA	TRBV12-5	TGTGCGTCAAGCCAGGGCACCCTGTTCGCTGAAGCTTTCTTT	CASSQGTLFAEAFF
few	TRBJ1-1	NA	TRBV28	TGTGCCAGCACCGCCGGACAGCTTAACACTGAAGCTTTCTTT	CASTAGQLNTEAFF
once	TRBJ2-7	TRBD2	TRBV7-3	TGTGCCAGCAGTTGGGGCGGGGGGGACGAGCAGTACTTC	CASSWGGGDEQYF
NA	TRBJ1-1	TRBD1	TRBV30	TGTGCCTGGAGTCCCGGGACAGGGAACACTGAAGCTTTCTTT	CAWSPGTGNTEAFF
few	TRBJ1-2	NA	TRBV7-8	TGTGCCAGCAGCTTAGGAGATGGCTACACCTTC	CASSLGDGYTF
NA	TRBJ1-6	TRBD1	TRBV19	TGTGCCAGTAGTACGACAGGGGCCCCCCTCCACTTT	CASSTTGAPLHF
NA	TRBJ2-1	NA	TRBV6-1	TGTGCCAGCAGTGAAGCGGCAACACAGGGCGAGCAGTTCTTC	CASSEAATQGEQFF
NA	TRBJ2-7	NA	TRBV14	TGTGCCAGCAGCCAAGAACGATTGGGAGCTACTTTGGTGTACTTC	CASSQERLGATLVYF
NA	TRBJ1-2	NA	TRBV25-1	TGTGCCAGCAGCCTGGGCAGGGTAGGATATGGCTACACCTTC	CASSLGRVGYGYTF
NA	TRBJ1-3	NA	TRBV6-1	TGTGCCAGCAGACCCGGACTGATTTCTGGAAACACCATATATTTT	CASRPGLISGNTIYF
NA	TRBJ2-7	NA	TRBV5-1	TGCGCCAGCAGCTTGTTACCGGGGGGCGTCGGGTACGAGCAGTACTTC	CASSLLPGGVGYEQYF
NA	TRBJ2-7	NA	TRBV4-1	TGCGCCAGCAGCCCGGAGAGGAGCCGATTTTACGAGCAGTACTTC	CASSPERSRFYEQYF
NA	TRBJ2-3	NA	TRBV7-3	TGTGCCAGCAGCTTAATATCGTGGACAGAAGGGAATACGCAGTATTTT	CASSLISWTEGNTQYF